Within the sample, the clone carrying this T cell receptor beta chain is medium-sized. Its antigen is undetermined. Clones were sequenced by immunoSEQ multiplex PCR, and TCRdb holds only the in-frame ones, with some missing. The profile shows tens of thousands of clones, 70% to 85% of them singletons. Trimming shortened V by 5 bases and J by 2 bases, and 11 bases separated the two germline ends. Germline-derived CDR1 and CDR2 are ENHRY and SYGVKD. The CDR3 is 14 amino acids. The entry originates in a study of T cells in tuberculosis. Study summary: A South African cohort included IGRA-negative adolescents, latently infected IGRA-positive adolescents and adults with active tuberculosis. Samples predate treatment or fall within its first 7 days. Study outcomes and limitations: A GMM-specific repertoire classifier reached about 90% accuracy, AUROC over 0.85.

As for time point: new active TB diagnosis, blood taken before or within 7 days of starting treatment. Unsorted cryopreserved PBMC were sequenced, averaging about 100,000 T cells per clinical donor. The source is an adult with tuberculosis. The J gene is TRBJ2-3, the V gene TRBV10-3, with TRBD1 as a possible D gene (6 bases). The material was PBMCs, obtained at tuberculosis diagnosis. The CDR3 nucleotides read TGTGCCATCAGTTCAGGGGACCTCACAGATACGCAGTATTTT. Translated, it gives CAISSGDLTDTQYF.